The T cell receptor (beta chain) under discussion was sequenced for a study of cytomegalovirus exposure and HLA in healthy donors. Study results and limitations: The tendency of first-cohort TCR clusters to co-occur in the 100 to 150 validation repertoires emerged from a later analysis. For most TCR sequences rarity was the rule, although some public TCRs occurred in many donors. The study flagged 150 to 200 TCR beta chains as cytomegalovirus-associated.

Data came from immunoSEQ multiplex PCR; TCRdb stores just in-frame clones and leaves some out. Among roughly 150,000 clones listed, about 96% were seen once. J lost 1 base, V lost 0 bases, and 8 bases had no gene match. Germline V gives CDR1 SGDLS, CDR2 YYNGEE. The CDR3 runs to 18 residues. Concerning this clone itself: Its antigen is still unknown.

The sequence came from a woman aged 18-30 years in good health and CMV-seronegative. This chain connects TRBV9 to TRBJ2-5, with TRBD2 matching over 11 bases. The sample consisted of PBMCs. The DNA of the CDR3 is TGTGCCAGCAGCGTAGAACCCCGGCTAGCGGGGGGCCAAGAGACCCAGTACTTC. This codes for CASSVEPRLAGGQETQYF.